This T cell receptor beta chain was captured by sequencing in a study of T cell repertoires in cytomegalovirus infection. Across the study: In public TCR beta signatures, there were indications of both CMV infection and matching HLA type. Study-level points and caveats: The cumulative frequency of public TCR beta families distinguished individuals who carried CMV together with the relevant HLA.

TCRdb itself ran the reads through MiXCR, one entry per CDR3 protein. The sample records under 300,000 distinct CDR3 sequences, roughly an eighth being singletons. This clonotype was seen many times. Its antigen is still unknown. Sequenced: PBMCs. The clonotype was recovered from a human donor in good health (CMV status not recorded). Some clones in this sample may be carry-over from other donors' samples.

CDR3 in amino acids: CASSLYTVGTEAFF. As DNA, the CDR3 is TGTGCCAGCAGCTTATACACTGTAGGGACTGAAGCTTTCTTT. The V gene is TRBV7-2, the J gene TRBJ1-1; D is unresolved. Germline V CDR1 and CDR2: SGHTA, FQGNSA. Trimming removed 2 bases from V and 5 bases from J, with 12 bases in between. The length of the CDR3 is 14 residues. The full variable domain, its missing parts supplied by reference TRBV7-2 and TRBJ1-1, is GAGVSQSPSNKVTEKGKDVELRCDPISGHTALYWYRQSLGQGLEFLIYFQGNSAPDKSGLPSDRFSAERTGGSVSTLTIQRTQQEDSAVYLCASSLYTVGTEAFFGQGTRLTVV.